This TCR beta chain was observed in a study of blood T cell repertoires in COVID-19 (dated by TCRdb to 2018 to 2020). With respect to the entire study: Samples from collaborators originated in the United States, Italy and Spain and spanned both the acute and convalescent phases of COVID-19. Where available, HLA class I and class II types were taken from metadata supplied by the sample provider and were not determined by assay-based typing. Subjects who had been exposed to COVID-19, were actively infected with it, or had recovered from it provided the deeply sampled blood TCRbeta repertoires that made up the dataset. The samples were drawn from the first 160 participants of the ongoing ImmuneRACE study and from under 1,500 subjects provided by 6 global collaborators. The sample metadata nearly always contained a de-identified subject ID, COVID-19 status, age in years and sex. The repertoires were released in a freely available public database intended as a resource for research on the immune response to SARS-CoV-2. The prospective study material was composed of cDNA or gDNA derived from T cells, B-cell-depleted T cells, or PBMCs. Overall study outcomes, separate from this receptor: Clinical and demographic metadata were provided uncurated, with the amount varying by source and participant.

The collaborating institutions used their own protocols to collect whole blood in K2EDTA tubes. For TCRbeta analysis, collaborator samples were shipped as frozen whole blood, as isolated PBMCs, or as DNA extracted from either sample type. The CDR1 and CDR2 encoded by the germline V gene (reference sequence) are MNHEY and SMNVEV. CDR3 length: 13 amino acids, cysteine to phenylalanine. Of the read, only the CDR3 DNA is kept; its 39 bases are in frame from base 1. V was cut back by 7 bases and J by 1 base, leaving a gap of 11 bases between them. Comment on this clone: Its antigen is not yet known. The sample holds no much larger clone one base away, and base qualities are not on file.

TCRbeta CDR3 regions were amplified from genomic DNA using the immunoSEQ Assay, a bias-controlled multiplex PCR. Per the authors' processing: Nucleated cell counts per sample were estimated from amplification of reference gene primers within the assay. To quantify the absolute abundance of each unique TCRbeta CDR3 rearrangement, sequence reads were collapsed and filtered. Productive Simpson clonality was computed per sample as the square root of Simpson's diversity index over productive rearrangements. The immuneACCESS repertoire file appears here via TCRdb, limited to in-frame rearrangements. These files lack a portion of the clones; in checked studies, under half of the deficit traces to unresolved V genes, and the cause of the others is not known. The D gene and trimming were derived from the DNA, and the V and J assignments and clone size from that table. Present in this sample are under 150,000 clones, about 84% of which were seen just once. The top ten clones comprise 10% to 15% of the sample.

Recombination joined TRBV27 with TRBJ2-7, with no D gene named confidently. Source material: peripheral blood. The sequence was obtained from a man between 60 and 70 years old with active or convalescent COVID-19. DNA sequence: TGTGCCAGCAAACCTACCGGGTCCTACGAGCAGTACTTC. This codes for CASKPTGSYEQYF.